This is a list of T cell receptor beta chains from one sample in a study of brain T cells in children with intractable seizures. This table comes from immunoSEQ multiplex PCR, and its TCRdb copy is limited to in-frame clones, with some not included. The sample records about 340,000 clones, approximately 93% being singletons. The starting material was peripheral blood, obtained more than 4 months after surgery. Receptors were obtained from a boy in the first two years of life with tuberous sclerosis and intractable seizures. Each CDR3 is given with its conserved first and last residue. A D gene is named only where the DNA matches it firmly. Size is stated for part of the rows, as once, few or many counts, or as a class when the clone is expanded.

J: TRBJ2-7; V: TRBV6-5; D: .; size: .; CDR3: CASRTPNSYEQYF; DNA: TGTGCCAGCAGGACACCCAACTCCTACGAGCAGTACTTC
J: TRBJ2-7; V: TRBV5-1; D: .; size: .; CDR3: CASSLDPDLPTNEQYF; DNA: TGCGCCAGCAGCTTGGACCCGGATCTTCCTACTAACGAGCAGTACTTC
J: TRBJ1-2; V: TRBV6-5; D: .; size: once; CDR3: CASSPYGTSNYGYTF; DNA: TGTGCCAGCAGTCCCTATGGCACCTCTAACTATGGCTACACCTTC
J: TRBJ2-1; V: TRBV7-3; D: TRBD1; size: .; CDR3: CASSFSSLTRTGTEYNEQFF; DNA: TGTGCCAGCAGCTTTTCGTCCCTAACACGTACCGGGACAGAATACAATGAGCAGTTCTTC
J: TRBJ1-2; V: TRBV15; D: .; size: .; CDR3: CATSSRDVDLYGYTF; DNA: TGTGCCACCAGCAGCCGGGACGTAGATTTGTATGGCTACACCTTC
J: TRBJ1-2; V: TRBV5-1; D: .; size: .; CDR3: CASSLAEAGGRYTF; DNA: TGCGCCAGCAGCTTGGCCGAGGCAGGAGGCCGCTACACCTTC
J: TRBJ2-7; V: TRBV3-1/TRBV3-2; D: TRBD1; size: once; CDR3: CASSARQGPYEQYF; DNA: TGTGCCAGCAGCGCCCGACAGGGCCCCTACGAGCAGTACTTC
J: TRBJ2-7; V: TRBV12-3/TRBV12-4; D: TRBD1; size: .; CDR3: CASSKQGPEQYF; DNA: TGTGCCAGCAGTAAACAGGGGCCCGAGCAGTACTTC
J: TRBJ2-7; V: TRBV30; D: .; size: .; CDR3: CAWGDSYEQYF; DNA: TGTGCCTGGGGAGATTCCTACGAGCAGTACTTC
J: TRBJ2-2; V: TRBV7-8; D: .; size: .; CDR3: CASSFEGGMLDPSNTGELFF; DNA: TGTGCCAGCAGCTTTGAGGGTGGGATGTTAGATCCTTCGAACACCGGGGAGCTGTTTTTT
J: TRBJ2-1; V: TRBV28; D: TRBD2; size: .; CDR3: CASSLLADNEQFF; DNA: TGTGCCAGCAGTTTACTAGCGGACAATGAGCAGTTCTTC
J: TRBJ1-4; V: TRBV7-9; D: .; size: once; CDR3: CASRPEKPGRGGEKLFF; DNA: TGTGCCAGCAGACCCGAGAAACCAGGCAGAGGGGGTGAAAAACTGTTTTTT
J: TRBJ2-6; V: TRBV2; D: TRBD1; size: .; CDR3: CASRRGLGSGANVLTF; DNA: TGTGCCAGCAGGAGGGGGCTGGGGTCTGGGGCCAACGTCCTGACTTTC
J: TRBJ1-5; V: TRBV7-8; D: .; size: .; CDR3: CASTLEGGGNQPQHF; DNA: TGTGCCAGCACTTTGGAAGGGGGGGGGAATCAGCCCCAGCATTTT
J: TRBJ2-1; V: TRBV5-5; D: .; size: .; CDR3: CASSVGGFILFF; DNA: TGTGCCAGCAGCGTAGGTGGGTTTATTTTGTTCTTC
J: TRBJ1-2; V: TRBV5-4; D: .; size: .; CDR3: CASSLAKSGHTF; DNA: TGTGCCAGCAGCTTGGCGAAAAGTGGCCACACCTTC
J: TRBJ2-3; V: TRBV3-1/TRBV3-2; D: TRBD2; size: .; CDR3: CASSQPWGSGGNTDTQYF; DNA: TGTGCCAGCAGCCAACCTTGGGGTAGCGGGGGAAACACAGATACGCAGTATTTT
J: TRBJ1-2; V: TRBV11-1; D: TRBD1; size: .; CDR3: CASSQTGTPYYGYTF; DNA: TGTGCCAGCAGCCAGACAGGGACCCCCTACTATGGCTACACCTTC
J: TRBJ2-7; V: TRBV6-2/TRBV6-3; D: .; size: .; CDR3: CASSLILSYEQYF; DNA: TGTGCCAGCAGTCTCATTCTCTCCTACGAGCAGTACTTC
J: TRBJ2-2; V: TRBV6-5; D: .; size: .; CDR3: CATHRDANTGELFF; DNA: TGTGCCACCCACAGGGATGCGAACACCGGGGAGCTGTTTTTT
J: TRBJ2-3; V: TRBV7-3; D: .; size: .; CDR3: CASSPFATPDTQYF; DNA: TGTGCCAGCAGCCCCTTCGCGACCCCAGATACGCAGTATTTT
J: TRBJ2-3; V: TRBV5-1; D: .; size: .; CDR3: CASGTAYSDTQYF; DNA: TGCGCCAGCGGTACGGCCTACTCAGATACGCAGTATTTT
J: TRBJ2-7; V: TRBV25-1; D: .; size: .; CDR3: CASRRGTALQYF; DNA: TGTGCCAGCAGACGCGGGACAGCGTTGCAGTACTTC
J: TRBJ2-5; V: TRBV11-3; D: .; size: .; CDR3: CASSLAAGQYF; DNA: TGTGCCAGCAGCTTAGCGGCCGGCCAGTACTTC
J: TRBJ2-5; V: TRBV6-5; D: .; size: .; CDR3: CASSYSRLETQYF; DNA: TGTGCCAGCAGTTACTCGCGTCTTGAGACCCAGTACTTC
J: TRBJ1-3; V: TRBV12-3/TRBV12-4; D: .; size: few; CDR3: CASSLSGNTIYF; DNA: TGTGCCAGCAGTTTATCAGGAAACACCATATATTTT
J: TRBJ2-7; V: TRBV15; D: TRBD2; size: .; CDR3: CATSNGRRTYEQYF; DNA: TGTGCCACCAGCAACGGGAGGAGAACATACGAGCAGTACTTC
J: TRBJ1-4; V: TRBV28; D: .; size: .; CDR3: CASSSFGDRDEKLFF; DNA: TGTGCCAGCAGTTCATTCGGGGACCGGGATGAAAAACTGTTTTTT
J: TRBJ1-5; V: TRBV2; D: TRBD1; size: .; CDR3: CASRGTGGSGQPQHF; DNA: TGTGCCAGCAGGGGTACAGGGGGCTCTGGACAGCCCCAGCATTTT
J: TRBJ1-1; V: TRBV11-3; D: .; size: .; CDR3: CASSFTENTEAFF; DNA: TGTGCCAGCAGCTTTACCGAGAACACTGAAGCTTTCTTT
J: TRBJ1-5; V: TRBV29-1; D: .; size: .; CDR3: CSVKQGSNQPQHF; DNA: TGCAGCGTTAAACAGGGTAGCAATCAGCCCCAGCATTTT
J: TRBJ1-2; V: TRBV3-1/TRBV3-2; D: .; size: .; CDR3: CASSLVRETPIYGYTF; DNA: TGTGCCAGCAGCCTCGTCCGGGAGACGCCTATCTATGGCTACACCTTC
J: TRBJ1-1; V: TRBV7-9; D: .; size: few; CDR3: CASSFLGPNTEAFF; DNA: TGTGCCAGCAGCTTTCTGGGCCCGAACACTGAAGCTTTCTTT
J: TRBJ2-5; V: TRBV4-1; D: TRBD2; size: once; CDR3: CASSHGLAGGLYQETQYF; DNA: TGCGCCAGCAGCCACGGACTAGCGGGAGGCCTGTACCAAGAGACCCAGTACTTC
J: TRBJ2-2; V: TRBV6-5; D: .; size: .; CDR3: CASSYRTLRSTGELFF; DNA: TGTGCCAGCAGTTATCGGACCCTCCGTTCGACCGGGGAGCTGTTTTTT
J: TRBJ2-7; V: TRBV27; D: .; size: .; CDR3: CASSPRGSEQYF; DNA: TGTGCCAGCAGTCCCAGGGGATCCGAGCAGTACTTC
J: TRBJ2-1; V: TRBV19; D: .; size: .; CDR3: CASSMDAGNEQFF; DNA: TGTGCCAGTAGTATGGACGCCGGAAATGAGCAGTTCTTC
J: TRBJ1-5; V: TRBV2; D: .; size: .; CDR3: CASSLPGTQPQHF; DNA: TGTGCCAGCAGTCTCCCAGGGACCCAGCCCCAGCATTTT
J: TRBJ1-2; V: TRBV7-8; D: TRBD1; size: once; CDR3: CASSSFGQGMGGYTF; DNA: TGTGCCAGCAGCTCATTTGGACAGGGGATGGGTGGCTACACCTTC
J: TRBJ2-7; V: TRBV7-2; D: .; size: .; CDR3: CASSLEEGGLGDHEQYF; DNA: TGTGCCAGCAGCTTAGAAGAAGGTGGTCTGGGAGACCACGAGCAGTACTTC
J: TRBJ2-5; V: TRBV5-8; D: .; size: .; CDR3: CASSSDVGGGLETQYF; DNA: TGTGCCAGCAGCTCCGATGTCGGGGGAGGCTTGGAGACCCAGTACTTC
J: TRBJ1-6; V: TRBV27; D: .; size: once; CDR3: CASSLEGSRDYNSPLHF; DNA: TGTGCCAGCAGTTTAGAGGGGTCTAGGGATTATAATTCACCCCTCCACTTT
J: TRBJ2-1; V: TRBV5-5; D: .; size: .; CDR3: CASSRRVGPHSSYNEQFF; DNA: TGTGCCAGCAGCAGAAGGGTAGGCCCACATAGCTCCTACAATGAGCAGTTCTTC
J: TRBJ1-1; V: TRBV24-1; D: TRBD1; size: .; CDR3: CATSDSGGVNTEAFF; DNA: TGTGCCACCAGTGATTCAGGGGGGGTGAACACTGAAGCTTTCTTT
J: TRBJ1-2; V: TRBV29-1; D: TRBD1; size: .; CDR3: CSGRQGDGYGYTF; DNA: TGCAGCGGTCGACAGGGGGACGGCTATGGCTACACCTTC